These 23 T cell receptor beta chains were sequenced from one sample in a study of molecular identifiers for immune sequencing clone quantification. TCRdb reprocessed the PCR reads with MiXCR, giving one entry per CDR3 protein. In the table there are more than 450,000 distinct CDR3 sequences, about 22% of which are singletons. The sequenced material came from naive CD8+ T cells from blood, with Jurkat cell RNA spiked in. Sample subset: FACS-sorted CD8+CD4-CCR7+CD45RA+ naive T cells. These receptors were taken from a human donor in good health. Some libraries in this study had Jurkat cell RNA spiked in.

This clonotype was found a few times. This chain connects TRBV4-3 to TRBJ2-2; D may be TRBD2 (5 bases). This CDR3 is built from 16 residues. Trimming pared 1 base from V and 4 bases from J, leaving 13 bases between. Germline CDR1 and CDR2: LGHNA and YSLEER. For the CDR3, the DNA is TGCGCCAGCAGCCAAGTCCCCGGGGTAGCCACCGGGGAGCTGTTTTTT. This codes for CASSQVPGVATGELFF.

There are many counts of this clonotype. The V call is TRBV20-1, the J call TRBJ1-6, with D unclear. The CDR3 has 15 residues. Trimming left V 4 bases short and J 3 bases short, with 13 bases between. Germline values: CDR1 DFQATT, CDR2 SNEGSKA (reference sequence). The CDR3 here is CSATQEWDYNSPLHF. The DNA for the CDR3 is TGCAGTGCTACGCAGGAGTGGGACTATAATTCACCCCTCCACTTT.

About this clonotype: This could be a read error, since a much larger clone is one nucleotide away. The V and J genes are TRBV2 and TRBJ2-3, with D possibly called TRBD1 or TRBD2 (6 bases each). The CDR3 is 15 amino acids. V lost 7 bases and J 5 bases, leaving 19 bases between the germline ends. Germline loops: CDR1 SNHLY, CDR2 FYNNEI. The CDR3 is CASTRGVGGGDTQYF. The CDR3, as DNA: TGTGCCAGCACCAGGGGAGTCGGGGGAGGAGATACGCAGTATTTT.

The J gene is TRBJ2-7, the V gene TRBV6-1; D not certain. V lost 1 base and J lost 6, with 7 bases in between. The germline V gene encodes CDR1 MNHNS and CDR2 SASEGT. CDR3 length equals 12 residues. CDR3 sequence (DNA): TGTGCCAGCAGTGAAGTCGACGGCGAGCAGTACTTC. This encodes CASSEVDGEQYF.

A word on this clonotype: A much larger clone differs by one base, so this may be a read error. The chain employs TRBV25-1 and TRBJ2-1; TRBD2 matches at 7 bases. Germline values: CDR1 MGHDK, CDR2 SYGVNS. V lost 2 bases and J lost 7; bases outside the gene matches: 14. The CDR3 loop spans 17 amino acids. CDR3 sequence (DNA): TGTGCCAGCAGTGAAGAGGGTCACCGGGAGGAGGAAAATGAGCAGTTCTTC. Residues: CASSEEGHREEENEQFF. Drawing the rest from reference TRBV25-1 and TRBJ2-1, the complete variable domain is EADIYQTPRYLVIGTGKKITLECSQTMGHDKMYWYQQDPGMELHLIHYSYGVNSTEKGDLSSESTVSRIRTEHFPLTLESARPSHTSQYLCASSEEGHREEENEQFFGPGTRLTVL.

This clonotype was seen at least ten times. The CDR3 nucleotides are TGTGCCAGCAGCTTAGTAACCCAGCAAATGCTGTTTTTT. It is translated as CASSLVTQQMLFF. V and J are TRBV7-9 and TRBJ1-4; D remains unclear. This CDR3 spans 13 amino acids. Germline CDR1 SEHNR, CDR2 FQNEAQ (reference sequence). With 1 base removed from V and 14 bases from J, the gap between germline ends came to 14 bases. Using reference TRBV7-9 and TRBJ1-4 for the parts outside the CDR3, the full variable domain is DTGVSQNPRHKITKRGQNVTFRCDPISEHNRLYWYRQTLGQGPEFLTYFQNEAQLEKSRLLSDRFSAERPKGSFSTLEIQRTEQGDSAMYLCASSLVTQQMLFFGSGTQLSVL.

The table lists this clonotype with many counts. The chain employs TRBV7-6 and TRBJ2-3, with D perhaps matching TRBD2 (5 bases). The germline gives CDR1 SGHVS, CDR2 FNYEAQ. The CDR3 has 13 residues. V dropped 4 bases and J dropped 6 bases, with 11 bases sitting between them. This CDR3 reads CASSYRGGDTQYF. CDR3 bases: TGTGCCAGCAGCTATAGAGGCGGGGATACGCAGTATTTT. Supplemented by reference TRBV7-6 and TRBJ2-3, the full variable domain reads GAGVSQSPRYKVTKRGQDVALRCDPISGHVSLYWYRQALGQGPEFLTYFNYEAQQDKSGLPNDRFSAERPEGSISTLTIQRTEQRDSAMYRCASSYRGGDTQYFGPGTRLTVL.

As concerns this clonotype: A much larger clone lies one base from this, so it may be a read error. The chain has TRBV18 and TRBJ2-2; TRBD2 is a possible D gene (5 bases). Germline V gives CDR1 KGHSH, CDR2 LQKENI. The CDR3 runs to 16 residues. The CDR3 reads CASSPPMGANTGELSF. Written as DNA, the CDR3 is TGTGCCAGCTCACCCCCGATGGGAGCGAACACCGGGGAGCTGTCTTTT.

This clonotype was picked up many times. This chain links TRBV29-1 with TRBJ2-3, with D possibly TRBD2 on 6 matching bases. The germline V and J ends were trimmed by 7 bases and 4 bases, with 15 bases remaining between them. This CDR3 contains 13 residues. CDR1 SQVTM and CDR2 ANQGSEA come from the germline V gene. The CDR3 DNA reads as TGCAGCGCGGGACTGGGACCCCCAGATACGCAGTATTTT. This sequence encodes CSAGLGPPDTQYF.

This clonotype was counted many times. This chain joins TRBV28 and TRBJ2-7, with D possibly TRBD2 on 5 matching bases. This CDR3 comprises 15 residues. The germline V gene encodes CDR1 MDHEN and CDR2 SYDVKM. Trimming removed 4 bases at V and 0 bases at J, with 13 bases between. CDR3 bases: TGTGCCAGCAGTTCCCGGGGAAGCAGCTCCTACGAGCAGTACTTC. This codes for CASSSRGSSSYEQYF.

V and J are TRBV20-1 and TRBJ2-1, with TRBD2 matching over 12 bases. J was trimmed by 6 bases and V by 0 bases; bases with no gene match: 3. The germline CDR1 and CDR2 sequences are DFQATT and SNEGSKA (reference sequence). The CDR3 is made up of 15 amino acids. The CDR3 reads CSARDASGRANEQFF. CDR3 sequence (DNA): TGCAGTGCTAGAGACGCTAGCGGGAGGGCCAATGAGCAGTTCTTC.

On this clonotype itself: A much larger clone is a single base away; this may be a read error. The gene calls are TRBV5-1 and TRBJ2-2, with D possibly being TRBD1 (6 bases). This CDR3 has 17 residues. The germline V and J ends were trimmed by 0 bases and 7 bases, with 19 bases remaining between them. CDR1 and CDR2 (germline): SGHRS, YFSETQ. The CDR3 region has the DNA TGCGCCAGCAGCTTGGGGCAGGGGATTTCCAGCGTCGGGGAGCTGTTTTTT. Protein sequence: CASSLGQGISSVGELFF.

The sample holds many counts of this clonotype. The genes are TRBV29-1 and TRBJ2-5; D remains unclear. The V gene's germline CDR1 is SQVTM and CDR2 ANQGSEA. V lost 0 bases and J 5 bases, leaving 4 bases between the germline ends. This CDR3 has 11 residues. The CDR3 reads CSVEEWETQYF. In DNA form, the CDR3 reads TGCAGCGTTGAAGAATGGGAGACCCAGTACTTC.

The sample holds many counts of this clonotype. The rearrangement uses TRBV14 and TRBJ1-4, with D possibly TRBD1 on 6 matching bases. V lost 3 bases and J lost 8, with 13 bases in between. Germline V gene data show CDR1 as SGHDN and CDR2 as FVKESK. The CDR3 has 14 amino acids. CDR3 amino acids: CASSHLGAEEKLFF. The CDR3 DNA follows: TGTGCCAGCAGCCATCTGGGGGCCGAAGAAAAACTGTTTTTT.

About this clonotype: This may come from a read error, since a much larger clone is one base off. The V call is TRBV6-5, the J call TRBJ1-1, with a weak D call TRBD1 (5 bases). Germline loops: CDR1 MNHEY, CDR2 SVGAGI. Deletions cut 0 bases from V and 4 bases from J, with 12 bases between. This CDR3 spans 15 amino acids. The CDR3 nucleotides read TGTGCCAGCAGTTACTCCCCCTGGGGACCCACTGAAGCTTTCTTT. Translated: CASSYSPWGPTEAFF.

There are many counts of this clonotype. The chain recombines TRBV4-3 with TRBJ2-6, with D perhaps given as TRBD1 or TRBD2 (5 bases each). The CDR3 is 18 residues long. Germline assignment: CDR1 LGHNA and CDR2 YSLEER. V was clipped by 0 bases and J by 0 bases, with 12 bases between them. CDR3 loop: CASSQDSGPLSGANVLTF. CDR3 in DNA: TGCGCCAGCAGCCAAGATTCGGGACCCCTCTCTGGGGCCAACGTCCTGACTTTC.

This clonotype was recorded a few times. The chain recombines TRBV6-5 with TRBJ2-3, with TRBD2 as a possible D gene (5 bases). The germline V and J ends were trimmed by 4 bases and 4 bases, with 15 bases remaining between them. Germline values: CDR1 MNHEY, CDR2 SVGAGI. CDR3 length: 15 residues. CDR3 in amino acids: CASSFTEDLPDTQYF. CDR3 DNA: TGTGCCAGCAGTTTCACCGAGGACTTACCAGATACGCAGTATTTT.

This clonotype was seen ten or more times. CDR3 bases: TGCGCCAGCAGCCAAACCCGGGACAACGAGCAGTACTTC. Its protein product is CASSQTRDNEQYF. The genes are TRBV4-1 and TRBJ2-7; maybe TRBD1 (6 bases). The CDR3 runs to 13 residues. The germline CDR1 and CDR2 sequences are MGHRA and YSYEKL. The V end was cut by 2 bases, the J end by 5 bases, with 10 bases between.

This clonotype appeared many times. This sequence joins TRBV25-1 and TRBJ2-7; no clear D. The ends were cut back, 4 bases at V and 6 bases at J, with 13 bases in the middle. The V gene's germline CDR1 is MGHDK and CDR2 SYGVNS. This CDR3 is 13 amino acids long. As DNA, the CDR3 is TGTGCCAGCAGTGCCGTAGGGTTTCCCGAGCAGTACTTC. Amino acids: CASSAVGFPEQYF.

This chain joins TRBV7-9 and TRBJ1-3; D gene unclear. V lost 4 bases to trimming and J lost 7 bases, with 11 bases between them. The germline V gene encodes CDR1 SEHNR and CDR2 FQNEAQ (reference sequence). CDR3 length equals 13 residues. Written as DNA, the CDR3 is TGTGCCAGCAGCTCCTGGCCCGGGAACACCATATATTTT. The encoded protein is CASSSWPGNTIYF.

A few counts support this clonotype. The chain combines TRBV11-2 with TRBJ1-6; TRBD1 might be the D (6 bases). CDR1 and CDR2 from the germline V gene are SGHAT and FQNNGV. The CDR3 has 14 residues. Trimming left V 5 bases short and J 8 bases short, with 13 bases between. The CDR3 spells CASSTGTNDSPLHF. The CDR3 DNA follows: TGTGCCAGCAGCACCGGGACAAATGATTCACCCCTCCACTTT.

This clonotype has more than one count but fewer than ten. The chain combines TRBV28 with TRBJ1-4, with 7 positions matching TRBD1. V shed 5 bases, J shed 0 bases, and the junction held 6 bases outside the gene matches. The germline gives CDR1 MDHEN, CDR2 SYDVKM. The CDR3 covers 16 residues. CDR3 amino acids: CASSPWTGATNEKLFF. DNA of the CDR3: TGTGCCAGCAGTCCATGGACAGGAGCAACTAATGAAAAACTGTTTTTT.

The sample holds many counts of this clonotype. The CDR3 is CASSFHTDNQPQHF. Here the CDR3 DNA reads TGTGCCAGCAGCTTTCACACAGACAATCAGCCCCAGCATTTT. The V and J genes are TRBV5-6 and TRBJ1-5; D not certain. CDR1 is SGHDT and CDR2 is YYEEEE in the germline V gene. The V and J ends lost 2 bases and 3 bases respectively, with 9 bases between them. This CDR3 has 14 amino acids. The variable domain in full, with the rest retrieved from reference TRBV5-6 and TRBJ1-5, is DAGVTQSPTHLIKTRGQQVTLRCSPKSGHDTVSWYQQALGQGPQFIFQYYEEEERQRGNFPDRFSGHQFPNYSSELNVNALLLGDSALYLCASSFHTDNQPQHFGDGTRLSIL.